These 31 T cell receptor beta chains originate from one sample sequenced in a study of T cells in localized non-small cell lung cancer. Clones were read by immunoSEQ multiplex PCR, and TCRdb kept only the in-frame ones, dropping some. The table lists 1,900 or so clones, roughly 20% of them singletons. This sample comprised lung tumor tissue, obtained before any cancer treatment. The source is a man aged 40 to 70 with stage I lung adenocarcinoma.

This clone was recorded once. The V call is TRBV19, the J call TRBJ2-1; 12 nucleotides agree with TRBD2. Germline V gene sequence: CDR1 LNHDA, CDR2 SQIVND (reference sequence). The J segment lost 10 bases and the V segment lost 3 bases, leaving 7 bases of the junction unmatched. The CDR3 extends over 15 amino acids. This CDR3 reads CASSILAGGPREQFF. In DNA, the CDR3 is TGTGCCAGTAGTATCCTAGCGGGGGGGCCCCGGGAGCAGTTCTTC. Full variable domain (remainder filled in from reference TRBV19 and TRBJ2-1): DGGITQSPKYLFRKEGQNVTLSCEQNLNHDAMYWYRQDPGQGLRLIYYSQIVNDFQKGDIAEGYSVSREKKESFPLTVTSAQKNPTAFYLCASSILAGGPREQFFGPGTRLTVL.

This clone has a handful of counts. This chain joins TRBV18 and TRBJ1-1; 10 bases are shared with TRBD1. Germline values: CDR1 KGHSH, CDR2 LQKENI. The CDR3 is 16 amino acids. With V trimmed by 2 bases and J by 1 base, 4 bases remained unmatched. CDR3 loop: CASSPGQGGRNTEAFF. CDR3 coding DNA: TGTGCCAGCTCACCAGGACAGGGGGGACGGAACACTGAAGCTTTCTTT.

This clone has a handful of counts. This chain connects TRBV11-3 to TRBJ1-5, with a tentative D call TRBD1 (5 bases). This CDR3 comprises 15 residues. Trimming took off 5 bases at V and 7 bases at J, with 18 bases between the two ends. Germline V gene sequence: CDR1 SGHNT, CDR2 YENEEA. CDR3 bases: TGTGCCAGCAGCCCGCGGGGCAGGGTTCAGCAGCCCCAGCATTTT. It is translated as CASSPRGRVQQPQHF. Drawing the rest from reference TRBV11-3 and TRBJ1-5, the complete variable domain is EAGVVQSPRYKIIEKKQPVAFWCNPISGHNTLYWYLQNLGQGPELLIRYENEEAVDDSQLPKDRFSAERLKGVDSTLKIQPAELGDSAVYLCASSPRGRVQQPQHFGDGTRLSIL.

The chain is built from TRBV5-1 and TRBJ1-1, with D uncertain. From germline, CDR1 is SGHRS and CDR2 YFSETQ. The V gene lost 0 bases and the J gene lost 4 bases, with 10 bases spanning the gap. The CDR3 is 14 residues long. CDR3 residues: CASSLAVGSTEAFF. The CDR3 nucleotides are TGCGCCAGCAGCTTGGCCGTGGGGAGCACTGAAGCTTTCTTT.

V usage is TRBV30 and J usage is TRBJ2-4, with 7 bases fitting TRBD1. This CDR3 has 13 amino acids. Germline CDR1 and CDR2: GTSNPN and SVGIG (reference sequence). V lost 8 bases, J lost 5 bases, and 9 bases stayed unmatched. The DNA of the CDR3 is TGTGCCGCCCACCGGGACAGCGAAAACATTCAGTACTTC. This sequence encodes CAAHRDSENIQYF.

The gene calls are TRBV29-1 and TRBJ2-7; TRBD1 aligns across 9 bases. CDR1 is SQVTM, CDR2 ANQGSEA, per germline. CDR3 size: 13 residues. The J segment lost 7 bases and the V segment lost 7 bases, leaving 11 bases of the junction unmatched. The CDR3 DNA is TGCAGCGCCATCCTGGACAGGGGATATGAGCAGTACTTC. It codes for CSAILDRGYEQYF.

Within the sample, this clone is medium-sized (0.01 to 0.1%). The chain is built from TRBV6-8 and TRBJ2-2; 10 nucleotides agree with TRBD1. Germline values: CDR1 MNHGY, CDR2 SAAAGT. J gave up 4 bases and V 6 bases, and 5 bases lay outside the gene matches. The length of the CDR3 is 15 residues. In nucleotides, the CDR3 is TGTGCCAGCAGGGACCGGACAGGGGGCACCGGGGAGCTGTTTTTT. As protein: CASRDRTGGTGELFF.

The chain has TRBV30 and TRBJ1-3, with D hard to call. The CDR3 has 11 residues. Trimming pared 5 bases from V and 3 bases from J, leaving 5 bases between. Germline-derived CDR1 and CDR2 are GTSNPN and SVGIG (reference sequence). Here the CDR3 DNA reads TGTGCCTGGGGTTATGGAAACACCATATATTTT. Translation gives CAWGYGNTIYF.

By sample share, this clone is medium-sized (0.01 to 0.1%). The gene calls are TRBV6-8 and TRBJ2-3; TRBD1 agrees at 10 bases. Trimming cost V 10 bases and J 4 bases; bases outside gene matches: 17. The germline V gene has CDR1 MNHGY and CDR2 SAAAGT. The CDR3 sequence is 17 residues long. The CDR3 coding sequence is TGTGCCATCAGCAGGTCCGGGACAGGGGCGGTGTCAGATACGCAGTATTTT. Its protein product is CAISRSGTGAVSDTQYF.

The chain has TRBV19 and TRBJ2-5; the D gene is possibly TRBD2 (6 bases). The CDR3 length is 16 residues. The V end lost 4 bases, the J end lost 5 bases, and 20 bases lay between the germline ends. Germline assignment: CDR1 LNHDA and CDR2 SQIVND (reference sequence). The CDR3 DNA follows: TGTGCCAGTAGTAACCTAGGAACGGGGAGCGGGGAGACCCAGTACTTC. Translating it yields CASSNLGTGSGETQYF.

CDR3 residues: CASSTGLASTDTQYF. As DNA, the CDR3 is TGTGCCAGTAGTACCGGACTAGCGAGTACAGATACGCAGTATTTT. The chain uses TRBV19 and TRBJ2-3; 9 nucleotides line up with TRBD2. With V trimmed by 4 bases and J by 3 bases, 5 bases remained unmatched. The CDR3 is 15 residues long. Germline V gene data show CDR1 as LNHDA and CDR2 as SQIVND (reference sequence). Drawing the rest from reference TRBV19 and TRBJ2-3, the complete variable domain is DGGITQSPKYLFRKEGQNVTLSCEQNLNHDAMYWYRQDPGQGLRLIYYSQIVNDFQKGDIAEGYSVSREKKESFPLTVTSAQKNPTAFYLCASSTGLASTDTQYFGPGTRLTVL.

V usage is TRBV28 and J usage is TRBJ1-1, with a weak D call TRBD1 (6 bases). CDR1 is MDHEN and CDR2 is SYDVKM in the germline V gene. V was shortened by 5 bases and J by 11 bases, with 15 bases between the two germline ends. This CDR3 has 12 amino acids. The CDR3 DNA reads TGTGCCAGCAGTCCCATACAGGGTTGGGCTTTCTTT. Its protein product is CASSPIQGWAFF.

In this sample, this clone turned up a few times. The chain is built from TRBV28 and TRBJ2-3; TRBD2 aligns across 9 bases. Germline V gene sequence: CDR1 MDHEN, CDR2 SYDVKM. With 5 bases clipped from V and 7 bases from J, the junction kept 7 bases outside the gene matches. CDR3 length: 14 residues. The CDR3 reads CASSLSGGQNTQYF. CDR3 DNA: TGTGCCAGCAGTCTTAGCGGGGGACAGAATACGCAGTATTTT. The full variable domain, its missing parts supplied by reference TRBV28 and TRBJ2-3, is DVKVTQSSRYLVKRTGEKVFLECVQDMDHENMFWYRQDPGLGLRLIYFSYDVKMKEKGDIPEGYSVSREKKERFSLILESASTNQTSMYLCASSLSGGQNTQYFGPGTRLTVL.

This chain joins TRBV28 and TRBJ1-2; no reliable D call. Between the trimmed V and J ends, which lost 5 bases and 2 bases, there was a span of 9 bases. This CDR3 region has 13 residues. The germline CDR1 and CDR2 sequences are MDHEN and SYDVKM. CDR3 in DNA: TGTGCCAGCAGTGGGAAGGGAAACTATGGCTACACCTTC. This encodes CASSGKGNYGYTF.

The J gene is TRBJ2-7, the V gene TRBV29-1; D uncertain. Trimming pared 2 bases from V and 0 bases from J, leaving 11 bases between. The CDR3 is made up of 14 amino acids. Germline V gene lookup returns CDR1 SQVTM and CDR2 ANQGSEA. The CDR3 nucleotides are TGCAGCGTTGAACCCGACGGTAGCTCCTACGAGCAGTACTTC. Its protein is CSVEPDGSSYEQYF.

CDR3 bases: TGTGCCAGCACCCCCGGACTAGCGTCCTACGAGCAGTACTTC. Protein product: CASTPGLASYEQYF. The chain carries TRBV28 and TRBJ2-7; 9 bases line up with TRBD2. The CDR3 length is 14 residues. Germline V gene data show CDR1 as MDHEN and CDR2 as SYDVKM. V lost 7 bases, J lost 1 base, and 5 bases stayed unmatched.

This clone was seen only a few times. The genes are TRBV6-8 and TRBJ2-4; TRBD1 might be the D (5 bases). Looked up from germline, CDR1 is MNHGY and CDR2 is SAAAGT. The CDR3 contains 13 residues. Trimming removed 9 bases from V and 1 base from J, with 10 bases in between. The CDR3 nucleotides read TGTGCCAGTCAGGGAAGGGCCAAAAACATTCAGTACTTC. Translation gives CASQGRAKNIQYF.

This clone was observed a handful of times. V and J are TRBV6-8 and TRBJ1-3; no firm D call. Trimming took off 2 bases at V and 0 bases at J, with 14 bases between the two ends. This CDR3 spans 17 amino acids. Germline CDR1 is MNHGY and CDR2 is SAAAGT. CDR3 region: CASSYPSRPRSGNTIYF. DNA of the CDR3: TGTGCCAGCAGTTACCCCTCCCGCCCACGCTCTGGAAACACCATATATTTT.

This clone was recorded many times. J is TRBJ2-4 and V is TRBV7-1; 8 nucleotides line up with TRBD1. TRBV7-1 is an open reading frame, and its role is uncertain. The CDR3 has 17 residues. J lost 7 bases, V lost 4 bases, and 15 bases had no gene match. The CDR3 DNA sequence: TGTGCCAGCAGCTTAACCCAACCCAGGGGGCGAGTTAACATTCAGTACTTC. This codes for CASSLTQPRGRVNIQYF.

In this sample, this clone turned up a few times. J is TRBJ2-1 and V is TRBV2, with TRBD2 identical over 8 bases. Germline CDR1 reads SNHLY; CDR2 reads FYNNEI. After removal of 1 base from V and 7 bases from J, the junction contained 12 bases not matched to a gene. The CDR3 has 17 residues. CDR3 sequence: CASSEGAGGAGWNEQFF. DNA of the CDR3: TGTGCCAGCAGTGAAGGGGCGGGGGGAGCCGGGTGGAATGAGCAGTTCTTC.

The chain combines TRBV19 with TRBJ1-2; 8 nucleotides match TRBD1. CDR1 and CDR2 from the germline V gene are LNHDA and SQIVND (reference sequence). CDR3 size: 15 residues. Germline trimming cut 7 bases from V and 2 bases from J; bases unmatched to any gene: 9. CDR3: CASKGGWTGNYGYTF. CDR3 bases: TGTGCCAGTAAGGGCGGATGGACAGGGAACTATGGCTACACCTTC.

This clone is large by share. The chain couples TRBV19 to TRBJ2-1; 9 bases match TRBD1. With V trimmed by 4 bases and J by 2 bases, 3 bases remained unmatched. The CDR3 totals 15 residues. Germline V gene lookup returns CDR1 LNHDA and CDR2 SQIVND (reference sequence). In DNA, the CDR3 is TGTGCCAGTAGTACAACAGGGGGCGCCTACAATGAGCAGTTCTTC. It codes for CASSTTGGAYNEQFF.

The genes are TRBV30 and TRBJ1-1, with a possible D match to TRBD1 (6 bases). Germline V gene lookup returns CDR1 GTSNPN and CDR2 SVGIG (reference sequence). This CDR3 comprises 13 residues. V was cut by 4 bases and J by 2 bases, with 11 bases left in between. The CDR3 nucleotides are TGTGCCTGGACGCCGGGACACAACACTGAAGCTTTCTTT. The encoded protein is CAWTPGHNTEAFF. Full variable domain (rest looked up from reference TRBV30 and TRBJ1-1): SQTIHQWPATLVQPVGSPLSLECTVEGTSNPNLYWYRQAAGRGLQLLFYSVGIGQISSEVPQNLSASRPQDRQFILSSKKLLLSDSGFYLCAWTPGHNTEAFFGQGTRLTVV.

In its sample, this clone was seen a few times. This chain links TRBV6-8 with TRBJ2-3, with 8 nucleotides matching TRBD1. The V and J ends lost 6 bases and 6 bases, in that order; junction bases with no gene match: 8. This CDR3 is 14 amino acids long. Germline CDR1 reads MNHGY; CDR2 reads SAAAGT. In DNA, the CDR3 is TGTGCCAGCAGGAGAACAGGGGGAGACGATACGCAGTATTTT. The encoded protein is CASRRTGGDDTQYF.

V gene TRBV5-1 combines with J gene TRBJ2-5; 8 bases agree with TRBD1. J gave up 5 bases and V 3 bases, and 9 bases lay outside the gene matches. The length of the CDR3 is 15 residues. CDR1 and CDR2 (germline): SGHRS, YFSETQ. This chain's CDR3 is CASSSTGEILETQYF. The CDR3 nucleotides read TGCGCCAGCAGCTCGACAGGGGAGATCCTGGAGACCCAGTACTTC.

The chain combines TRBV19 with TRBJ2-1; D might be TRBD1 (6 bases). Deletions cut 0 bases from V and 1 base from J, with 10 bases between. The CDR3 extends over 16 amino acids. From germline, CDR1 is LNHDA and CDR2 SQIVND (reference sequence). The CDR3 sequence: CASSIDGTPSYNEQFF. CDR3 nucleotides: TGTGCCAGTAGTATAGACGGGACACCGTCCTACAATGAGCAGTTCTTC.

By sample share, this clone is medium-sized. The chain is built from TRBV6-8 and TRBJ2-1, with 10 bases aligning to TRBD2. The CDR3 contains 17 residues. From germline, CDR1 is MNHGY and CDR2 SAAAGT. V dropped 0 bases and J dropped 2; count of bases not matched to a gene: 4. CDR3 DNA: TGTGCCAGCAGTTACTCGTCCACTAGCGGGACCTACAATGAGCAGTTCTTC. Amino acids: CASSYSSTSGTYNEQFF.

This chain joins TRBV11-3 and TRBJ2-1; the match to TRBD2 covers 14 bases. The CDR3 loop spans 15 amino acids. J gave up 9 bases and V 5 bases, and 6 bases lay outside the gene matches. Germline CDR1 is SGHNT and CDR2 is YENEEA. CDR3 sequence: CASSQGLAGVSEQFF. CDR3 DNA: TGTGCCAGCAGCCAGGGACTAGCGGGAGTGAGTGAGCAGTTCTTC.

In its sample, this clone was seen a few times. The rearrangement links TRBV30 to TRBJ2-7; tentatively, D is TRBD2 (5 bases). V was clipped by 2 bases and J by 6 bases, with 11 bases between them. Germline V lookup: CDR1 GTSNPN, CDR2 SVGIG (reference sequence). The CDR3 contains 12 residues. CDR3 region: CAWSPGGGEQYF. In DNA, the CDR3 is TGTGCCTGGAGTCCAGGAGGAGGCGAGCAGTACTTC.

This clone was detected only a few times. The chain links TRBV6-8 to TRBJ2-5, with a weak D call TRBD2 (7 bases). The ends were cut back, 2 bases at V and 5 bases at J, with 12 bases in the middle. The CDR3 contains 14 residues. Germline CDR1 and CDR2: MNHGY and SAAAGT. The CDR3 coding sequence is TGTGCCAGCAGTTACCCCGGGGGGCTGGAGACCCAGTACTTC. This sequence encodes CASSYPGGLETQYF.

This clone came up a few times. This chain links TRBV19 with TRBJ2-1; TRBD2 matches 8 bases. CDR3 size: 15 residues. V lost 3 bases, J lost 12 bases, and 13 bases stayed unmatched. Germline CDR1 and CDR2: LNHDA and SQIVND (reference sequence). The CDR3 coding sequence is TGTGCCAGTAGTATCTTTTCGGTCGGGGCGGGAGGGCAGTTCTTC. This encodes CASSIFSVGAGGQFF.